These 17 T cell receptor beta chains share one sample of origin, sequenced in a study of long-term antiretroviral therapy in people with HIV. The assay, immunoSEQ v3.0, was run at survey level. Assay: immunoSEQ multiplex PCR; the TCRdb copy retains only in-frame clones and omits some. The sample carries 35,000 to 40,000 clones, approximately 94% recorded once. The source material was unsorted PBMCs, sampled 4.1 years after starting antiretroviral therapy. The receptors stem from a woman aged 45-65 years with HIV.

The chain combines TRBV7-2 with TRBJ2-7; TRBD1 agrees at 12 bases. Germline V gene data show CDR1 as SGHTA and CDR2 as FQGNSA. This CDR3 is 16 amino acids long. With V trimmed by 1 base and J by 5 bases, 6 bases remained unmatched. The CDR3 DNA sequence: TGTGCCAGCAGCTTAGTTGGGACAGGGGGCTTCCACGAGCAGTACTTC. Protein: CASSLVGTGGFHEQYF.

The chain carries TRBV2 and TRBJ1-6, with D possibly matching TRBD1 (5 bases). The CDR3 runs 13 residues. With 7 bases removed from V and 7 bases from J, the gap between germline ends came to 11 bases. In germline, CDR1 is SNHLY, CDR2 FYNNEI. In nucleotides, the CDR3 is TGTGCCAGCATCAGGGTGTGGAATTCACCCCTCCACTTT. Its translation: CASIRVWNSPLHF.

The chain recombines TRBV4-3 with TRBJ2-1; 10 nucleotides agree with TRBD2. The junction had 8 bases not matched to a gene; V was cut back by 0 bases and J by 15 bases. This CDR3 comprises 14 residues. Germline CDR1 is LGHNA and CDR2 is YSLEER. The CDR3 region has the DNA TGCGCCAGCAGCCAAGATCACACCGGGACTAGCGCGTTCTTC. Its protein is CASSQDHTGTSAFF.

For the CDR3, the DNA is TGTGCCAGCAGTTTATTGGGCACCGAAGCTAGCACTGAAGCTTTCTTT. Protein product: CASSLLGTEASTEAFF. The chain combines TRBV27 with TRBJ1-1; D gene unclear. This CDR3 has 16 residues. Looked up from germline, CDR1 is MNHEY and CDR2 is SMNVEV (reference sequence). V was pared by 1 base and J by 4 bases, with 16 bases between.

The genes are TRBV9 and TRBJ2-5; a weak D match, TRBD1 (5 bases). The germline V gene encodes CDR1 SGDLS and CDR2 YYNGEE. The CDR3 totals 16 residues. V lost 6 bases and J lost 1, with 19 bases in between. CDR3 sequence: CASTRSGQGLQETQYF. CDR3 DNA: TGTGCCAGCACACGTAGTGGGCAGGGCCTCCAAGAGACCCAGTACTTC. The whole variable domain, filled in from reference TRBV9 and TRBJ2-5, reads DSGVTQTPKHLITATGQRVTLRCSPRSGDLSVYWYQQSLDQGLQFLIQYYNGEERAKGNILERFSAQQFPDLHSELNLSSLELGDSALYFCASTRSGQGLQETQYFGPGTRLLVL.

V gene TRBV27 combines with J gene TRBJ2-7; no reliable D call. Germline assignment: CDR1 MNHEY and CDR2 SMNVEV (reference sequence). V was shortened by 3 bases and J by 2 bases, with 11 bases between the two germline ends. This CDR3 contains 14 residues. CDR3 residues: CASSLDEGTYEQYF. The CDR3 DNA follows: TGTGCCAGCAGTTTGGATGAAGGAACCTACGAGCAGTACTTC.

The V and J genes are TRBV13 and TRBJ2-1; D is unresolved. The CDR3 loop spans 16 amino acids. Germline loops: CDR1 PRHDT, CDR2 FYEKMQ (reference sequence). V gave up 0 bases and J gave up 6 bases, with 15 bases separating them. CDR3 in amino acids: CASSLGTVETLNEQFF. In DNA form, the CDR3 reads TGTGCCAGCAGCTTAGGGACGGTAGAAACCCTCAATGAGCAGTTCTTC.

The rearrangement joins TRBV5-1 to TRBJ1-1; possibly TRBD1 for D (5 bases). The V end lost 3 bases, the J end lost 7 bases, and 13 bases lay between the germline ends. The CDR3 runs 13 residues. CDR1 is SGHRS, CDR2 YFSETQ, per germline. The CDR3: CASSYDGTHEAFF. CDR3 nucleotide sequence: TGCGCCAGCAGCTACGACGGGACCCATGAAGCTTTCTTT.

This sequence joins TRBV7-9 and TRBJ1-6, with D maybe TRBD1 (6 bases). CDR3 size: 16 residues. The ends were cut back, 5 bases at V and 4 bases at J, with 15 bases in the middle. From germline, CDR1 is SEHNR and CDR2 FQNEAQ (reference sequence). Written as DNA, the CDR3 is TGTGCCAGCAGCCGGGCACAGGGTGGGTATAATTCACCCCTCCACTTT. Its translation: CASSRAQGGYNSPLHF.

CDR3 bases: TGCAGCGTTGGGAGGGCAGGGGGCACTTACGAGCAGTACTTC. Translating it yields CSVGRAGGTYEQYF. V is TRBV29-1 and J is TRBJ2-7, with TRBD1 identical over 8 bases. Per germline, CDR1 SQVTM and CDR2 ANQGSEA. J lost 4 bases, V lost 4 bases, and 9 bases had no gene match. This CDR3 has 14 amino acids.

The CDR3 nucleotides are TGTGCCAGCAGCCATCGGTTGGACTATGGCTACACCTTC. Protein: CASSHRLDYGYTF. The chain is built from TRBV7-9 and TRBJ1-2; D gene ambiguous. Germline loops: CDR1 SEHNR, CDR2 FQNEAQ (reference sequence). The CDR3 is 13 amino acids. Trimming removed 5 bases from V and 3 bases from J, with 10 bases in between.

This clone was observed a handful of times. This sequence joins TRBV7-6 and TRBJ2-5; TRBD2 matches at 8 bases. Germline trimming cut 4 bases from V and 6 bases from J; bases unmatched to any gene: 7. CDR3 length: 14 residues. The germline CDR1 and CDR2 sequences are SGHVS and FNYEAQ. CDR3 sequence reads: CASSSSGGRQTQYF. CDR3 DNA sequence: TGTGCCAGCAGCTCGAGCGGGGGCAGACAGACCCAGTACTTC.

This chain links TRBV30 with TRBJ1-1; 7 bases are shared with TRBD1. Germline V CDR1 and CDR2: GTSNPN, SVGIG (reference sequence). The CDR3 length is 14 residues. V shed 3 bases, J shed 4 bases, and the junction held 8 bases outside the gene matches. CDR3 in amino acids: CAWRRQGRSTEAFF. CDR3 coding DNA: TGTGCCTGGAGAAGACAGGGTCGGAGCACTGAAGCTTTCTTT.

The chain has TRBV7-9 and TRBJ1-4; no clear D gene. Trimming shortened V by 4 bases and J by 6 bases, and 12 bases separated the two germline ends. This CDR3 is built from 14 residues. Per the germline V gene, CDR1 is SEHNR and CDR2 is FQNEAQ (reference sequence). In DNA form, the CDR3 reads TGTGCCAGCAGCTCCGGAGGAGGGTATGAAAAACTGTTTTTT. It specifies CASSSGGGYEKLFF.

The J gene is TRBJ1-3, the V gene TRBV5-6; 7 bases are shared with TRBD1. Germline V CDR1 and CDR2: SGHDT, YYEEEE. The CDR3 is made up of 14 amino acids. The ends lost 1 base at V and 9 bases at J; junction bases unmatched: 7. The CDR3 reads CASSLIQGYSTIYF. CDR3 DNA sequence: TGTGCCAGCAGCTTGATACAGGGGTATTCCACCATATATTTT.

The chain employs TRBV19 and TRBJ1-1, with 7 bases matching TRBD1. This CDR3 has 12 residues. The germline V gene encodes CDR1 LNHDA and CDR2 SQIVND (reference sequence). After removal of 7 bases from V and 8 bases from J, the junction contained 7 bases not matched to a gene. CDR3 loop: CASTSGTEEAFF. CDR3 coding DNA: TGTGCCAGTACCTCAGGGACAGAAGAAGCTTTCTTT.

The V call is TRBV30, the J call TRBJ2-1, with 9 bases aligning to TRBD2. Unmatched junction bases numbered 3, after V lost 0 bases and J lost 6 bases. Germline lookup yields CDR1 GTSNPN and CDR2 SVGIG (reference sequence). This CDR3 is built from 14 residues. CDR3: CAWSVSSGGNEQFF. The CDR3 bases are TGTGCCTGGAGTGTGAGTAGCGGGGGCAATGAGCAGTTCTTC.